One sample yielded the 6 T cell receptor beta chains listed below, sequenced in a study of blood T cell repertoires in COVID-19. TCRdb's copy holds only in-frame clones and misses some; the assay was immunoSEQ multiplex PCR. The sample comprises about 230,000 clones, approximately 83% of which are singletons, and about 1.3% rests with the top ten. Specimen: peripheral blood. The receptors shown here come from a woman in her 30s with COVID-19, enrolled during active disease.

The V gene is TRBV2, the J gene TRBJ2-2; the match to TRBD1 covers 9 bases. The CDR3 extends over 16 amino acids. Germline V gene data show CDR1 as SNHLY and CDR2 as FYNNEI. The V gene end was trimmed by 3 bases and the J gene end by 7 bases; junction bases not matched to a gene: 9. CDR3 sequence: CASSEATGGYGGELFF. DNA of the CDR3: TGTGCCAGCAGTGAGGCCACAGGGGGCTACGGCGGGGAGCTGTTTTTT.

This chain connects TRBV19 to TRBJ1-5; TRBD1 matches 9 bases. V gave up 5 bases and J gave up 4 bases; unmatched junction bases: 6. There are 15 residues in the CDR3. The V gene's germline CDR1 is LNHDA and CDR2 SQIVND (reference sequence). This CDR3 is CASSPKTGGNQPQHF. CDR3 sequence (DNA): TGTGCCAGTAGTCCGAAGACAGGGGGGAATCAGCCCCAGCATTTT. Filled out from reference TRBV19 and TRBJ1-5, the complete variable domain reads DGGITQSPKYLFRKEGQNVTLSCEQNLNHDAMYWYRQDPGQGLRLIYYSQIVNDFQKGDIAEGYSVSREKKESFPLTVTSAQKNPTAFYLCASSPKTGGNQPQHFGDGTRLSIL.

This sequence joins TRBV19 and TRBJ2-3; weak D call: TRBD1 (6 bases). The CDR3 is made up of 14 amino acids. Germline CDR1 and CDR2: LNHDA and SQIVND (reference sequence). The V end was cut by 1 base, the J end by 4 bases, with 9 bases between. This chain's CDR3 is CASSIGTDSDTQYF. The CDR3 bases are TGTGCCAGTAGTATAGGGACAGATTCAGATACGCAGTATTTT.

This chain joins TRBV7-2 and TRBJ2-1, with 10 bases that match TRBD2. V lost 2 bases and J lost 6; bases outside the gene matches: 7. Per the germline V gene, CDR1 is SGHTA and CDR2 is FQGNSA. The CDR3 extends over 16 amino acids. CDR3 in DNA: TGTGCCAGCAGCTTAAGCCTAGCGGGAGTAGTCAATGAGCAGTTCTTC. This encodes CASSLSLAGVVNEQFF.

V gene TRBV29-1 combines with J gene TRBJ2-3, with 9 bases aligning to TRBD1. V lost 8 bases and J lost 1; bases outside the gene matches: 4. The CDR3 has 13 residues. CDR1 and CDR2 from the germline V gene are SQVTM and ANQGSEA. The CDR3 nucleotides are TGCAGCCTAAGGACAGGGGGCACAGATACGCAGTATTTT. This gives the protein CSLRTGGTDTQYF.

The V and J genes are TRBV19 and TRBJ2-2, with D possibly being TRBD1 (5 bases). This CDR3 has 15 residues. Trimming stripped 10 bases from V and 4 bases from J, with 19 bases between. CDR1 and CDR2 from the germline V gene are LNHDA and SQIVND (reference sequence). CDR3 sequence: CATEGKGPSTGELFF. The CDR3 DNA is TGTGCCACCGAAGGGAAGGGGCCGAGCACCGGGGAGCTGTTTTTT.